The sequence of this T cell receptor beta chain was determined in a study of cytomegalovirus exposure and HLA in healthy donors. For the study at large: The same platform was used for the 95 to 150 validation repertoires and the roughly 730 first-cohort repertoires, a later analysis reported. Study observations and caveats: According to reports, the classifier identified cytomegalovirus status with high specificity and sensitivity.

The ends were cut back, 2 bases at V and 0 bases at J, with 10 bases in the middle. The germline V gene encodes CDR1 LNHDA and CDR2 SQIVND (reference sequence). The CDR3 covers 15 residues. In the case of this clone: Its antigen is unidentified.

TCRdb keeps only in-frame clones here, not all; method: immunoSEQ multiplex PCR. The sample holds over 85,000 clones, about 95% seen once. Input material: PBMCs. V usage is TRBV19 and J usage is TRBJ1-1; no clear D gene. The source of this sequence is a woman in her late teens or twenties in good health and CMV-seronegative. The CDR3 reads CASSINLGLNTEAFF. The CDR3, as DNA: TGTGCCAGTAGTATAAATCTGGGCCTGAACACTGAAGCTTTCTTT.